The 10 T cell receptor beta chains listed next were all sequenced from one sample in a study of beta chain features in type 1 diabetes. Of the isolated RNA, all was reverse transcribed, and so the sequenced material was expressed TCRB transcripts. TCRdb's table, derived via immunoSEQ multiplex PCR, lists solely in-frame clones and lacks some. The sample consists of about 150,000 clones, about 8.1% of them appearing once. The sample consisted of central memory CD4+ T cells from blood. The receptors were sampled from a man aged 18-30 years in good health.

The genes are TRBV2 and TRBJ1-5, with TRBD1 matching 11 bases. Germline V gives CDR1 SNHLY, CDR2 FYNNEI. Trimming cost V 8 bases and J 6 bases; bases outside gene matches: 3. This CDR3 contains 13 residues. CDR3: CASRGTGGQPQHF. For the CDR3, the DNA is TGTGCCAGCCGGGGGACAGGGGGTCAGCCCCAGCATTTT.

This chain joins TRBV6-5 and TRBJ1-6; D unclear. V was clipped by 6 bases and J by 7 bases, with 13 bases between them. Looked up from germline, CDR1 is MNHEY and CDR2 is SVGAGI. The CDR3 consists of 14 residues. DNA for the CDR3: TGTGCCAGCAGCCCCGATCACAAGAATTCACCCCTCCACTTT. Encoded protein: CASSPDHKNSPLHF.

The chain couples TRBV11-2 to TRBJ2-5; D is perhaps TRBD2 (6 bases). The CDR3 length is 12 residues. V was cut by 7 bases and J by 5 bases, with 11 bases left in between. In germline, CDR1 is SGHAT, CDR2 FQNNGV. CDR3 in amino acids: CASTSGVETQYF. As DNA, the CDR3 is TGTGCCAGCACCTCGGGAGTGGAGACCCAGTACTTC.

In its sample, this clone was seen a few times. The chain couples TRBV5-1 to TRBJ1-1; 8 bases fit TRBD1. The CDR3 consists of 17 residues. The J segment lost 7 bases and the V segment lost 3 bases, leaving 17 bases of the junction unmatched. The germline gives CDR1 SGHRS, CDR2 YFSETQ. CDR3 DNA: TGCGCCAGCAGCTCGGGACAGGCGCGGACGTCAAGAAATGAAGCTTTCTTT. This sequence encodes CASSSGQARTSRNEAFF.

This clone turned up a few times. The J gene is TRBJ2-5, the V gene TRBV7-8; 7 positions agree with TRBD2. CDR3 size: 14 residues. The V segment lost 4 bases and the J segment 1 base; nucleotides outside the gene matches: 3. Looked up from germline, CDR1 is SGHVS and CDR2 is FQNEAQ. CDR3: CASSWGGVQETQYF. The CDR3 coding sequence is TGTGCCAGCAGCTGGGGGGGGGTCCAAGAGACCCAGTACTTC.

The table lists this clone with a few counts. The V gene is TRBV4-2, the J gene TRBJ1-2; TRBD1 matches at 12 bases. CDR1 and CDR2 (germline): LGHNA, YNFKEQ. Trimming cost V 1 base and J 7 bases; bases outside gene matches: 4. The CDR3 runs 15 residues. The CDR3 region has the DNA TGTGCCAGCAGCCAAGCGGGGACAGGGGGCGCTGGCTACACCTTC. This sequence encodes CASSQAGTGGAGYTF.

DNA for the CDR3: TGTGCCAGCAGCCGCGGCACTACCTACGAGCAGTACTTC. Its protein is CASSRGTTYEQYF. The chain uses TRBV7-9 and TRBJ2-7, with no clear D. Trimming cost V 5 bases and J 2 bases, with 10 bases left between them. Germline assignment: CDR1 SEHNR and CDR2 FQNEAQ (reference sequence). The CDR3 contains 13 residues.

J is TRBJ2-7 and V is TRBV18, with 8 bases identical to TRBD1. V trimming: 6 bases; J trimming: 1 base; junction bases outside the gene matches: 5. The CDR3 has 14 amino acids. Germline V CDR1 and CDR2: KGHSH, LQKENI. As DNA, the CDR3 is TGTGCCAGCTCCGCGGACAGGGCGTCCTACGAGCAGTACTTC. Translation: CASSADRASYEQYF.

The CDR3 here is CASSPRQNTEAFF. The CDR3 DNA reads as TGTGCCAGCAGCCCCCGACAGAACACTGAAGCTTTCTTT. This chain joins TRBV7-2 and TRBJ1-1; D is uncertain. V was shortened by 5 bases and J by 1 base, with 8 bases between the two germline ends. There are 13 residues in the CDR3. Germline loops: CDR1 SGHTA, CDR2 FQGNSA.

The V and J genes are TRBV7-3 and TRBJ1-5; D is perhaps TRBD1 (6 bases). CDR1 is SGHTA and CDR2 is FQGTGA in the germline V gene. The CDR3 is 13 amino acids. The V and J ends lost 4 bases and 3 bases respectively, with 7 bases between them. For the CDR3, the DNA is TGTGCCAGCAGCTGGGGACACAATCAGCCCCAGCATTTT. Its translation: CASSWGHNQPQHF.